This T cell receptor (beta chain) comes out of a study of T cells in Graves' hyperthyroidism and ophthalmopathy. Study-wide results and caveats: Within blood appeared most thyroid clonotypes that had expanded above 0.001. Before onset, ophthalmopathy was predicted by the model a median roughly six months earlier.

The CDR3 regions of TCR beta were amplified from RNA transcripts. When the TCR CDR3 underwent first-round RT-PCR, the HTBI primer set was used. MiXCR, run by TCRdb on the multiplex PCR reads, gives a single entry per CDR3 protein. Of fewer than 350,000 distinct CDR3 sequences listed, roughly 13% are singletons. The table lists this clonotype with many counts. The target antigen is unknown. Germline V gene lookup returns CDR1 KGHDR and CDR2 SFDVKD. With 4 bases removed from V and 0 bases from J, the gap between germline ends came to 15 bases. This CDR3 is 17 amino acids long. The source of this sequence is a middle-aged woman with Graves' hyperthyroidism. The chain couples TRBV24-1 to TRBJ2-1, with a possible D match to TRBD2 (6 bases). Sequencing input: blood. CDR3 sequence: CATSDWDFLHSYNEQFF. The CDR3 bases are TGTGCCACCAGTGACTGGGACTTCCTACACTCCTACAATGAGCAGTTCTTC.